This TCR beta chain was obtained from a study of shared clonotypes between healthy human individuals. Germline CDR1 SGHTA, CDR2 FQGNSA. This CDR3 has 15 amino acids. The germline V and J ends were trimmed by 5 bases and 10 bases, with 21 bases remaining between them. Sequencing used immunoSEQ multiplex PCR; TCRdb keeps in-frame clones, though not all of them. The sample includes 330,000 or so clones, 70% to 75% of them seen just once. The split of CD4+ cells yielded CD45RA+ naive and CD45RA-negative memory subsets. A word on this clone: Its specificity is not known.

Findings and caveats of the study: The small donor group covered limited genetic and exposure diversity. For naive CD4 cells, approximately 5% of clonotypes were shared across a handful of donors.

The chain links TRBV7-2 to TRBJ2-1; D tentatively fits TRBD1 or TRBD2 (8 bases each). The sequenced sample consisted of memory CD4+ T cells sorted from blood. Subset defined: CD45RA-negative fraction. The receptor's source is a man aged 25-40 years in good health. The CDR3 loop is CASSLQGGLGGEQFF. CDR3 DNA: TGTGCCAGCAGCCTACAGGGGGGACTAGGTGGGGAGCAGTTCTTC.